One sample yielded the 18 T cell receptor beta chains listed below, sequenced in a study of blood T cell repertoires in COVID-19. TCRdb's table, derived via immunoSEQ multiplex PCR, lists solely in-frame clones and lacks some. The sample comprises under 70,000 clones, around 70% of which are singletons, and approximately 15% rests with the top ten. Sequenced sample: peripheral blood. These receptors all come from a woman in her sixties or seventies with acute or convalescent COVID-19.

The CDR3 loop is CAWMRTGIYGYTF. CDR3 bases: TGTGCCTGGATGCGGACAGGGATCTATGGCTACACCTTC. This sequence joins TRBV30 and TRBJ1-2, with 8 bases that match TRBD1. With V trimmed by 4 bases and J by 4 bases, 5 bases remained unmatched. Germline lookup yields CDR1 GTSNPN and CDR2 SVGIG (reference sequence). There are 13 residues in the CDR3.

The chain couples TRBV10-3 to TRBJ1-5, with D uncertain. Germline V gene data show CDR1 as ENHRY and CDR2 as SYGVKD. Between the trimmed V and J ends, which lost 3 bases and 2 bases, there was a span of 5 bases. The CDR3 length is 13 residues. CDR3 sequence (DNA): TGTGCCATCAGTGAAGGAGGCAATCAGCCCCAGCATTTT. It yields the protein CAISEGGNQPQHF.

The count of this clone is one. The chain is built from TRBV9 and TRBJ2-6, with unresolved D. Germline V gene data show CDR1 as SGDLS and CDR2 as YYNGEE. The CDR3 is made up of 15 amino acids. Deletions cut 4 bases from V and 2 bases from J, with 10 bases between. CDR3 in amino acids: CASSPHRTGANVLTF. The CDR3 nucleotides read TGTGCCAGCAGCCCCCACAGAACTGGGGCCAACGTCCTGACTTTC.

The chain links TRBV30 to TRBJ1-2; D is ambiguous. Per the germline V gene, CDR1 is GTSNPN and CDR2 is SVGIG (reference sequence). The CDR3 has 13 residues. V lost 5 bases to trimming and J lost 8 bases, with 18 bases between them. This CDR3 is CAWVGRAGRGYTF. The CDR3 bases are TGTGCCTGGGTCGGGAGGGCAGGACGGGGCTACACCTTC. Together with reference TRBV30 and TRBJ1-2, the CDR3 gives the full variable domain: SQTIHQWPATLVQPVGSPLSLECTVEGTSNPNLYWYRQAAGRGLQLLFYSVGIGQISSEVPQNLSASRPQDRQFILSSKKLLLSDSGFYLCAWVGRAGRGYTFGSGTRLTVV.

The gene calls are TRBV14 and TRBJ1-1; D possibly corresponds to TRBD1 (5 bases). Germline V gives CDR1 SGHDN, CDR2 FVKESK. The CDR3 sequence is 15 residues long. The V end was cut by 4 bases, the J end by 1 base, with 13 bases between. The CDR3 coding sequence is TGTGCCAGCAGCCGAAGCAGGGTGGGGAACACTGAAGCTTTCTTT. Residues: CASSRSRVGNTEAFF.

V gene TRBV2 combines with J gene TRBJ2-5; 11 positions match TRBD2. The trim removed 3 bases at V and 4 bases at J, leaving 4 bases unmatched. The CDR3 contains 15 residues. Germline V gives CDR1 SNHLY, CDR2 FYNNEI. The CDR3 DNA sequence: TGTGCCAGCAGTGAGACTAGCGGGGAGGTAGAGACCCAGTACTTC. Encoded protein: CASSETSGEVETQYF.

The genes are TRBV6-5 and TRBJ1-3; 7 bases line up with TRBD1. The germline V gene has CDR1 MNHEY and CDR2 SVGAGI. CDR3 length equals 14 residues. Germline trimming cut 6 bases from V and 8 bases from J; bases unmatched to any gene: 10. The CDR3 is CASSDRDPLDTIYF. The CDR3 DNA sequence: TGTGCCAGCAGCGACAGGGACCCCCTGGACACCATATATTTT.

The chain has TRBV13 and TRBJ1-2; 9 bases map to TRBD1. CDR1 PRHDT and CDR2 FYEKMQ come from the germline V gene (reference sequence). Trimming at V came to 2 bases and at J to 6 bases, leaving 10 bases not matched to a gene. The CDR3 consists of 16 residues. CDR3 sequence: CASSLKGQGRRDGYTF. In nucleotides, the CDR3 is TGTGCCAGCAGCTTAAAAGGACAGGGGCGGAGGGATGGCTACACCTTC.

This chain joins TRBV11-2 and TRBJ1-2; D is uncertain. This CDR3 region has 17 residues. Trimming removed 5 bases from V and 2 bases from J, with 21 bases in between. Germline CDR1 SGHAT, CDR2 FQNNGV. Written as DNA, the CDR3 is TGTGCCAGCAGCCCCCGTCCCGGGAAGTTGGGAAACTATGGCTACACCTTC. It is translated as CASSPRPGKLGNYGYTF.

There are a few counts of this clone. This chain's CDR3 is CASSLVGGNTEAFF. CDR3 DNA sequence: TGTGCCAGCAGCTTAGTTGGAGGCAACACTGAAGCTTTCTTT. The rearrangement uses TRBV7-9 and TRBJ1-1; no firm D call. CDR3 length: 14 residues. The germline V gene encodes CDR1 SEHNR and CDR2 FQNEAQ (reference sequence). The germline V and J ends were trimmed by 1 base and 2 bases, with 8 bases remaining between them.

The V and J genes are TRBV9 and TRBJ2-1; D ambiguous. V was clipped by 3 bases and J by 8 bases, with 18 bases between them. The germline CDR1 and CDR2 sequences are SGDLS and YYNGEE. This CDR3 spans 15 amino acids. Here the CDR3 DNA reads TGTGCCAGCAGCGCCTCGGTAGTCGGTCGGGATGAGCAGTTCTTC. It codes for CASSASVVGRDEQFF.

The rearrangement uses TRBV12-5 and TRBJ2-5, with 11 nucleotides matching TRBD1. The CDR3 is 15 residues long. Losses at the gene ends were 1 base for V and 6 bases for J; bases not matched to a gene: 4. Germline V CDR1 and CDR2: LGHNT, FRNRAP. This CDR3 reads CASGLGTGGAKTQYF. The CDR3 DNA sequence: TGTGCTAGTGGTTTGGGGACAGGGGGCGCGAAGACCCAGTACTTC. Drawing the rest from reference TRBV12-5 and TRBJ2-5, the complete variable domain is DARVTQTPRHKVTEMGQEVTMRCQPILGHNTVFWYRQTMMQGLELLAYFRNRAPLDDSGMPKDRFSAEMPDATLATLKIQPSEPRDSAVYFCASGLGTGGAKTQYFGPGTRLLVL.

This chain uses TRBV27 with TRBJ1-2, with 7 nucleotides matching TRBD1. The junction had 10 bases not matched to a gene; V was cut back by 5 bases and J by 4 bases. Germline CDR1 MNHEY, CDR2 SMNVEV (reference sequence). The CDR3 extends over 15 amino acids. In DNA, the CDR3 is TGTGCCAGCAGTCCCAGGACAGGCGCATTCTATGGCTACACCTTC. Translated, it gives CASSPRTGAFYGYTF.

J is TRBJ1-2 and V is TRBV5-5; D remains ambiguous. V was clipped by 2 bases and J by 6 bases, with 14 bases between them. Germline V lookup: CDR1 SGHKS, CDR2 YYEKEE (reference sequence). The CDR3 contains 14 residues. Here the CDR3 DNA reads TGTGCCAGCAGCTTATCTCGAACATTGGATGGCTACACCTTC. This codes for CASSLSRTLDGYTF.

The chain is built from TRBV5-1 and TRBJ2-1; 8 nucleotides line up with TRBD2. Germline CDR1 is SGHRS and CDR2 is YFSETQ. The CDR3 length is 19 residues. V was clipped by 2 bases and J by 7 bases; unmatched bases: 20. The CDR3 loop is CASSFHRGLRGERRNEQFF. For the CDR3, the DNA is TGCGCCAGCAGCTTTCATCGGGGTTTGCGGGGGGAAAGAAGGAATGAGCAGTTCTTC.

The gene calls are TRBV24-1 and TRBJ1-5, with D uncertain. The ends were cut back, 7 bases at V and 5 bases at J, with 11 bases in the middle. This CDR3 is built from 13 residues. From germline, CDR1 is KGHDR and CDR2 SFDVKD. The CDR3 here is CATSRAGDQPQHF. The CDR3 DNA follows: TGTGCCACCAGCCGTGCCGGGGATCAGCCCCAGCATTTT.

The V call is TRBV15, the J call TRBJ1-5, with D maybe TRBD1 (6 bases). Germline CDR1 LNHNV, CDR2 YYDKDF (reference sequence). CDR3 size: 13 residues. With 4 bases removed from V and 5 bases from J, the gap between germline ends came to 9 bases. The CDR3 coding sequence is TGTGCCACCAGCATCGCAGGGGATCAGCCCCAGCATTTT. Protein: CATSIAGDQPQHF.

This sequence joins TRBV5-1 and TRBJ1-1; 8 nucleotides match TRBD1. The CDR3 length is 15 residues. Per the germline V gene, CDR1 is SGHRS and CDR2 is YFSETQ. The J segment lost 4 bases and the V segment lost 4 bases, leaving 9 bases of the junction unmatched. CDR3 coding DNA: TGCGCCAGCAGCCTCCAGGGGGCGAGGATCACTGAAGCTTTCTTT. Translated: CASSLQGARITEAFF.